This record concerns one TCR beta chain sequence. Its specificity is not known. The source of the sample is a study of response to subunit inactivated influenza vaccine. Study-wide points: Each seasonal flu vaccination may recruit only limited new T cells, authors suggested.

TCRdb independently ran MiXCR on the RT-PCR reads; one entry per CDR3 protein. The sample has 750,000 to 850,000 distinct CDR3 sequences, about a fifth seen once. The CDR3 has 14 amino acids. CDR1 is ENHRY, CDR2 SYGVKD, per germline. Trimming cost V 6 bases and J 5 bases; bases outside gene matches: 7. The chain links TRBV10-3 to TRBJ2-7; 10 bases agree with TRBD1. The specimen comprised PBMCs from blood, sampled 5 to 6 days after vaccination. The origin of this receptor is a man in his fifties or sixties who received an inactivated influenza vaccine. CDR3 sequence reads: CAIRTRDRGHEQYF. In nucleotides, the CDR3 is TGTGCCATCAGAACACGGGACAGGGGCCACGAGCAGTACTTC.